The next 8 T cell receptor beta chains were all read from a single sample in a study of shared clonotypes between healthy human individuals. Assay used: immunoSEQ multiplex PCR; TCRdb lists only in-frame clones, some missing. The top ten clones hold around 0.14% of a sample with roughly 2.5 million clones, roughly nine tenths of them seen once. Sequenced material: naive CD4+ T cells sorted from blood. Specified subset: CD45RA+ positively selected. The receptors were sampled from a man aged 18 to 35 in good health.

The chain joins TRBV10-1 to TRBJ2-2, with D perhaps being TRBD1 or TRBD2 (5 bases each). Germline-derived CDR1 and CDR2 are WNHNN and SYGVQD (reference sequence). CDR3 length equals 14 residues. The V gene lost 5 bases and the J gene lost 5 bases, with 12 bases spanning the gap. This chain's CDR3 is CASSRAAGTGELFF. The CDR3 coding sequence is TGCGCCAGCAGTCGAGCGGCAGGGACCGGGGAGCTGTTTTTT.

This clone appeared once. CDR3 coding DNA: TGTGCCAGCAGCCAAACAGCTCGGGCTGAGCAGTTCTTC. Translated, it gives CASSQTARAEQFF. The chain has TRBV14 and TRBJ2-1, with unresolved D. CDR1 and CDR2 (germline): SGHDN, FVKESK. There are 13 residues in the CDR3. V lost 2 bases and J lost 9, with 11 bases in between.

Points on this clone: The same CDR3 arises from other DNA sequences in this sample as well. The chain employs TRBV5-1 and TRBJ2-5; D uncertain. Germline CDR1 SGHRS, CDR2 YFSETQ. V lost 0 bases and J lost 5, with 8 bases in between. The CDR3 has 13 amino acids. This CDR3 is CASSLGLAETQYF. DNA of the CDR3: TGCGCCAGCAGCTTGGGGCTGGCGGAGACCCAGTACTTC.

The J gene is TRBJ1-5, the V gene TRBV27; D unresolved. The CDR3 runs to 15 residues. Trimming removed 3 bases at V and 0 bases at J, with 9 bases between. The V gene's germline CDR1 is MNHEY and CDR2 SMNVEV (reference sequence). The CDR3 loop reads CASSFGSNSNQPQHF. CDR3 bases: TGTGCCAGCAGTTTCGGCAGTAATAGCAATCAGCCCCAGCATTTT.

The chain is built from TRBV6-1 and TRBJ2-1; TRBD1 matches 9 bases. Germline V lookup: CDR1 MNHNS, CDR2 SASEGT. The CDR3 is 13 residues long. The V and J ends lost 5 bases and 9 bases, in that order; junction bases with no gene match: 5. DNA of the CDR3: TGTGCCAGCAGTTCCAACAGGGGGCTTGAGCAGTTCTTC. Its translation is CASSSNRGLEQFF.

This chain connects TRBV6-1 to TRBJ1-5; D is perhaps TRBD1 (5 bases). The CDR3 contains 13 residues. The V gene lost 8 bases and the J gene lost 4 bases, with 12 bases spanning the gap. In germline, CDR1 is MNHNS, CDR2 SASEGT. The CDR3 sequence: CASSTGPNQPQHF. The CDR3 bases are TGTGCCAGCTCAACAGGACCGAATCAGCCCCAGCATTTT.

The gene calls are TRBV7-2 and TRBJ2-4; 11 bases fit TRBD2. The ends lost 5 bases at V and 3 bases at J; junction bases unmatched: 15. The CDR3 is made up of 19 amino acids. The V gene's germline CDR1 is SGHTA and CDR2 FQGNSA. CDR3 region: CASSPSASGRRLGKNIQYF. The CDR3 nucleotides read TGTGCCAGCAGCCCTAGTGCTAGCGGGAGGAGGCTAGGCAAAAACATTCAGTACTTC.

Here the CDR3 reads CASSRGQGMVVDEKLFF. CDR3 DNA: TGTGCCAGTAGTAGAGGGCAGGGGATGGTCGTGGATGAAAAACTGTTTTTT. V is TRBV19 and J is TRBJ1-4; TRBD1 might be the D (6 bases). The CDR3 has 17 amino acids. The V end was cut by 4 bases, the J end by 6 bases, with 21 bases between. Germline loops: CDR1 LNHDA, CDR2 SQIVND (reference sequence).